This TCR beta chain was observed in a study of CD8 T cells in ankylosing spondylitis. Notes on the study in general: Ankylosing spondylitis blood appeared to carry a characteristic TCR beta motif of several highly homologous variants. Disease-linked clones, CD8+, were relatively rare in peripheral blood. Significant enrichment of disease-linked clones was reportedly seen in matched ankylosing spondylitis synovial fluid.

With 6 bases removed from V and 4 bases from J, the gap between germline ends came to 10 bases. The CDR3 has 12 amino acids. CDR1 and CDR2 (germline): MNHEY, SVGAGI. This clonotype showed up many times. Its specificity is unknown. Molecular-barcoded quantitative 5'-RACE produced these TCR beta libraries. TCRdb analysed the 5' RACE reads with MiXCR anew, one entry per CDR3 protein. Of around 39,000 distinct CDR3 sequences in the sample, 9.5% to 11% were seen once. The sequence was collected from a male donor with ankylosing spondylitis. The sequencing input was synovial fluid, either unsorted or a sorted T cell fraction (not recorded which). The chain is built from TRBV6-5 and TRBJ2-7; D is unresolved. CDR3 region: CASSMTPYEQYF. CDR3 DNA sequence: TGTGCCAGCAGCATGACCCCTTACGAGCAGTACTTC.